Listed below are T cell receptor beta chains from one sample, sequenced in a study of Graves' ophthalmopathy and Graves' hyperthyroidism. TCRdb reprocessed the multiplex PCR reads with MiXCR, giving one entry per CDR3 protein. This sample has about 700,000 distinct CDR3 sequences, with 40% found just once. Sequenced sample: peripheral blood. The receptors were gathered from an adult man with Graves' ophthalmopathy. Both conserved end residues are trimmed from each CDR3. Clone size is given for some rows only: seen once, a few or many times, or a class if the clone is expanded.

J,V,size,CDR3
TRBJ2-3,TRBV25-1,.,ASSWGGGTDTQY
TRBJ2-7,TRBV29-1,.,SLGSGTGEQY
TRBJ1-3,TRBV10-3,many,AISDERTGNTIY
TRBJ1-5,TRBV20-1,.,SAITGGTGNQPQH
TRBJ1-2,TRBV25-1,many,ASSDQGRGYT
TRBJ2-5,TRBV11-2,.,ASRSTTSGGETQY
TRBJ2-6,TRBV20-1,many,SARDWAGGIGANVLT
TRBJ1-5,TRBV7-2,many,ASSLQGTFNQPQH
TRBJ1-4,TRBV25-1,.,ASSQVPGTGYEKLF
TRBJ2-2,TRBV20-1,.,SAYTGLSGELF
TRBJ1-2,TRBV5-1,many,ASSGDRTANYGYT
TRBJ2-3,TRBV7-3,few,ASSLGLATDTQY
TRBJ1-2,TRBV12-3/TRBV12-4,many,ASSLSRGGYT
TRBJ2-7,TRBV29-1,many,SVLSDRRHEQY
TRBJ1-4,TRBV7-9,once,ASSLMSDGFNEKLF
TRBJ2-7,TRBV5-1,.,ASSSGTASVEQY
TRBJ2-7,TRBV7-6,.,ASRPQGASYEQY
TRBJ2-5,TRBV7-9,few,ASSLVGGGGFQETQY
TRBJ2-5,TRBV11-2,many,ASNVDRGRETQY
TRBJ2-5,TRBV2,.,ASTTDRAWGETQY